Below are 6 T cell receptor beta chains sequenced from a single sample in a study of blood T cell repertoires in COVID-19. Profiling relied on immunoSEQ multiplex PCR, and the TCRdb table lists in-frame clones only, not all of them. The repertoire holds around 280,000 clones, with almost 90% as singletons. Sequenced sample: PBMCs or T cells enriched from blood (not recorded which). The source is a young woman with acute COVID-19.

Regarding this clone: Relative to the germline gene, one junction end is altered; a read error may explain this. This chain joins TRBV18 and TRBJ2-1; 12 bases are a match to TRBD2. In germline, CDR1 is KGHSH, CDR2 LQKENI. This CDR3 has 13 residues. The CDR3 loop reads CASSRTSGMRRVF. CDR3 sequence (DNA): TGTGCCAGCTCAAGGACTAGCGGGATGAGGCGGGTCTTC. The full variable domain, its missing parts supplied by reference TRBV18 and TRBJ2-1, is NAGVMQNPRHLVRRRGQEARLRCSPMKGHSHVYWYRQLPEEGLKFMVYLQKENIIDESGMPKERFSAEFPKEGPSILRIQQVVRGDSAAYFCASSRTSGMRRVFGPGTRLTVL.

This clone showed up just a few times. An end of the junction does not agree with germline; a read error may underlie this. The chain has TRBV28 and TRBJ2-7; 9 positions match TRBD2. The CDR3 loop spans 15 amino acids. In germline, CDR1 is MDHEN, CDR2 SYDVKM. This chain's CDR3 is CASCFWAGGWREQYF. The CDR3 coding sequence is TGTGCCAGCTGTTTTTGGGCGGGAGGGTGGCGCGAGCAGTACTTC.

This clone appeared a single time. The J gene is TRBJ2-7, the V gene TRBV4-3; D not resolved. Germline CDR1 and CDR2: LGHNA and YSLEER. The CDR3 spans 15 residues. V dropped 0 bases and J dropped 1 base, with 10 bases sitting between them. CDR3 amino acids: CASSQDLAASYEQYF. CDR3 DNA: TGCGCCAGCAGCCAAGATCTGGCGGCTTCCTACGAGCAGTACTTC.

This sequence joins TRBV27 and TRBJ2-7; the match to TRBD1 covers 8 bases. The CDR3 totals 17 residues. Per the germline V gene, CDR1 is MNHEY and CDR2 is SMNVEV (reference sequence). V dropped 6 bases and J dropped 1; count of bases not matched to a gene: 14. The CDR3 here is CASRGWGDRSESYEQYF. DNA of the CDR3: TGTGCCAGCAGGGGTTGGGGGGACAGGAGTGAATCCTACGAGCAGTACTTC.

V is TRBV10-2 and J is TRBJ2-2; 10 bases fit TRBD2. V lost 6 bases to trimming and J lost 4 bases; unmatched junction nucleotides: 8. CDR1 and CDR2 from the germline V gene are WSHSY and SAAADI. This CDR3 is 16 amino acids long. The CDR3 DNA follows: TGCGCCAGCAGGTTAGCGGGAGGCCATTCCACCGGGGAGCTGTTTTTT. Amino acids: CASRLAGGHSTGELFF.

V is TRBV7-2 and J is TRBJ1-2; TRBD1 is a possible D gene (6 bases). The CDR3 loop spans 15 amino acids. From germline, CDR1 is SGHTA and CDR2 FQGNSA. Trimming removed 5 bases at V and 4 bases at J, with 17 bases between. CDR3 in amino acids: CASSLGGGAPYGYTF. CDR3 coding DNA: TGTGCCAGCAGCCTCGGGGGGGGCGCGCCCTATGGCTACACCTTC.